This T cell receptor (beta chain) was documented in a study of post-analysis software for immune sequencing data. Overall study context: As for disease course, relapsing-remitting, secondary progressive and progressive-relapsing multiple sclerosis were all included.

Broader study findings: Patients had higher frequencies than controls of a few TRBV segments, including TRBV5-6, TRBV5-1 and TRBV20-1. Controls showed significantly higher normalized Chao1 diversity than did multiple sclerosis patients.

This clonotype was counted between two and nine times. Its antigen is unknown. The length of the CDR3 is 13 residues. V shed 7 bases, J shed 2 bases, and the junction held 7 bases outside the gene matches. CDR1 is DFQATT and CDR2 is SNEGSKA in the germline V gene (reference sequence). TCR beta cDNA libraries included unique molecular identifiers. T cells, about 0.9 to 11 million of them, yielded some 540,000 cDNA molecules. TCRdb ran MiXCR on the PCR reads and lists one entry per CDR3 protein. Here the sample spans approximately 730,000 distinct CDR3 sequences, about 43% being singletons. The rearrangement joins TRBV20-1 to TRBJ2-7, with 8 bases lining up with TRBD2. The sample taken for sequencing was blood. The TCR was taken from a girl aged 5-17 years with multiple sclerosis. The CDR3 reads CSVLTSGTYEQYF. CDR3 DNA sequence: TGCAGTGTTCTTACTAGCGGTACCTACGAGCAGTACTTC.